This is a list of T cell receptor beta chains from one sample in a study of blood T cell repertoires in COVID-19. Sequenced by immunoSEQ multiplex PCR; TCRdb stores in-frame clones only, minus some. The sample gives 300,000 or so clones, around 89% of which show up once; 6.9% is in the top ten. Source material: peripheral blood. These receptor sequences come from a woman under 40 who had recovered from COVID-19. Both conserved end residues are part of each CDR3. D genes are given only for firm matches.

>-|TRBJ2-3|TRBV28
TGTGCCAGCAGAAGAACAGGGATTCAAACGCAGTATTTT
CASRRTGIQTQYF
>-|TRBJ2-5|TRBV5-1
TGCGCCAGCAGCTTGGGCCAGGGAGAGACCCAGTACTTC
CASSLGQGETQYF
>-|TRBJ2-5|TRBV27
TGTGCCAGCAGTTTATCATTGGTCGGAGGGGCAGAGACCCAGTACTTC
CASSLSLVGGAETQYF
>TRBD1|TRBJ1-1|TRBV4-3
TGCGCCAGCAGCCACTTCGGGACAGGGGACCTCAACACTGAAGCTTTCTTT
CASSHFGTGDLNTEAFF
>-|TRBJ2-3|TRBV4-1
TGCGCCAGTGACGAGGGGGGGGCTGGGATCGATACGCAGTATTTT
CASDEGGAGIDTQYF
>-|TRBJ2-5|TRBV6-8
TGTGCCAGCAGCGCTAGGGGAAAGACCCAGTACTTC
CASSARGKTQYF
>TRBD2|TRBJ2-3|TRBV7-8
TGTGCCAGCAGCTTGGGGCGGGGGGTCACAGATACGCAGTATTTT
CASSLGRGVTDTQYF
>-|TRBJ1-2|TRBV7-2
TGTGCCAGCAGCCCCGTCGCGCTCTATGGCTACACCTTC
CASSPVALYGYTF
>-|TRBJ1-5|TRBV18
TGTGCCAGCTCACCAACGGGGGGAGGACAGCCCCAGCATTTT
CASSPTGGGQPQHF
>TRBD2|TRBJ2-2|TRBV28
TGTGCCAGCAGTCTTAGCGGGGGGCTAAACACCGGGGAGCTGTTTTTT
CASSLSGGLNTGELFF
>-|TRBJ1-1|TRBV7-6
TGTGCCAGCAGCGTGTACAATGAAGCTTTCTTT
CASSVYNEAFF
>TRBD1|TRBJ1-1|TRBV19
TGTGCCAGTATTCTCAGGGGGACTGAAGCTTTCTTT
CASILRGTEAFF